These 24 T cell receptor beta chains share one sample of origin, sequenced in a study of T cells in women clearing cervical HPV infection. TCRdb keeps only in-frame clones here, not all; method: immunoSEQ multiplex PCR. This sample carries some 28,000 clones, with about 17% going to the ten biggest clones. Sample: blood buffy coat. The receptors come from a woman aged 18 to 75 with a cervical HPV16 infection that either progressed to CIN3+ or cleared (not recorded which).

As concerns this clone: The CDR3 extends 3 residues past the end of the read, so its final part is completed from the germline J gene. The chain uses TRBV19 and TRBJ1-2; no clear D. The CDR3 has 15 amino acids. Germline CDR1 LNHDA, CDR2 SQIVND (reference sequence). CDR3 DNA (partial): TGTGCCAGTAGTATTCTAGCGGGAGGTTCCTACGAC. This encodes CASSILAGGSYD. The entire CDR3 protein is CASSILAGGSYDYTF.

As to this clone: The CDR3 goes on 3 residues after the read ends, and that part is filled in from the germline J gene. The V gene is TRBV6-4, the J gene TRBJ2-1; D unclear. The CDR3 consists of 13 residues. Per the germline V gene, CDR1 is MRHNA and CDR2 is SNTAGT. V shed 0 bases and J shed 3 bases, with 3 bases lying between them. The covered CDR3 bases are TGTGCCAGCAGTGACTCACTCTACAATGAG. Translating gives CASSDSLYNE. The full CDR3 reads CASSDSLYNEQFF.

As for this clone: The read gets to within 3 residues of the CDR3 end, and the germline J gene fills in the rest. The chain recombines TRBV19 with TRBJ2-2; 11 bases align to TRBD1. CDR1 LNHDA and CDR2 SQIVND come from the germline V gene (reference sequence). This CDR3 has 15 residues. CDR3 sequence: CASSGGQGGYSPLFF. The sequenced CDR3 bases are TGTGCCAGTAGTGGGGGACAGGGGGGGTATTCACCG. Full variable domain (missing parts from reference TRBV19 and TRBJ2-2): DGGITQSPKYLFRKEGQNVTLSCEQNLNHDAMYWYRQDPGQGLRLIYYSQIVNDFQKGDIAEGYSVSREKKESFPLTVTSAQKNPTAFYLCASSGGQGGYSPLFFGEGSRLTVL.

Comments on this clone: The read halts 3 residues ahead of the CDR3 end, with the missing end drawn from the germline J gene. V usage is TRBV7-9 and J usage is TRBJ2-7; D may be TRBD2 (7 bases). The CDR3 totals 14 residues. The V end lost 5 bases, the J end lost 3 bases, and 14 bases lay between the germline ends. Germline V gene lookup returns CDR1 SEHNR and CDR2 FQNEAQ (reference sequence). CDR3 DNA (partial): TGTGCCAGCAGCAAAAGGGAGGGGGACTACGAG. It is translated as CASSKREGDYE. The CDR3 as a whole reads CASSKREGDYEQYF. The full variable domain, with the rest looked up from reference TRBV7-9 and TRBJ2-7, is DTGVSQNPRHKITKRGQNVTFRCDPISEHNRLYWYRQTLGQGPEFLTYFQNEAQLEKSRLLSDRFSAERPKGSFSTLEIQRTEQGDSAMYLCASSKREGDYEQYFGPGTRLTVT.

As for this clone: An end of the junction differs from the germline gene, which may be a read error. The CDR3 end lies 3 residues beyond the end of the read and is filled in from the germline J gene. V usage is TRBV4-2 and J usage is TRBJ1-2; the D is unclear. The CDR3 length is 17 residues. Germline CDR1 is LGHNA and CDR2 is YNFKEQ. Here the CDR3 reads CASSQDSLAGQSMGYTF. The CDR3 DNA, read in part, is TGCGCCAGCAGCCAAGATAGTTTGGCAGGCCAAAGTATGGGC.

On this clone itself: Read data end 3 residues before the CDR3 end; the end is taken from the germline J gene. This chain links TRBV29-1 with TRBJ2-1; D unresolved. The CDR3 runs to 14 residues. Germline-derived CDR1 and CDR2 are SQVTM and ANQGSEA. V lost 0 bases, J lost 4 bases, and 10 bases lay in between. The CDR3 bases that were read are TGCAGCGTTGAAGAGGCCAGGAAATACAATGAG. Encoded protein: CSVEEARKYNE. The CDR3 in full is CSVEEARKYNEQFF.

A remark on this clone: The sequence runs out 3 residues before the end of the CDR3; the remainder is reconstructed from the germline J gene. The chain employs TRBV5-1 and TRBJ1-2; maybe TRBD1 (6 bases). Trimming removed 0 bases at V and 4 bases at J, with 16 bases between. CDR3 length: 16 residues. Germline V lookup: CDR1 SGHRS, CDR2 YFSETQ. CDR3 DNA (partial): TGCGCCAGCAGCTTGGGGGGAACCCGGGACATCTATGGC. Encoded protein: CASSLGGTRDIYG. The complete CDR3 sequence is CASSLGGTRDIYGYTF.

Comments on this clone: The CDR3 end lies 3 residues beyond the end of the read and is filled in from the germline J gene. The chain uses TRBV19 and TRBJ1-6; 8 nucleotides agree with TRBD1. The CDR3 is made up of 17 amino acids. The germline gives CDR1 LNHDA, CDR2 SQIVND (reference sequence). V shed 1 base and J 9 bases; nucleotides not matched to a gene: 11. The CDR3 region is CASSIGSGQGAVSPLHF. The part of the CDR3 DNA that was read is TGTGCCAGTAGTATAGGCTCCGGGCAGGGGGCGGTTTCACCC.

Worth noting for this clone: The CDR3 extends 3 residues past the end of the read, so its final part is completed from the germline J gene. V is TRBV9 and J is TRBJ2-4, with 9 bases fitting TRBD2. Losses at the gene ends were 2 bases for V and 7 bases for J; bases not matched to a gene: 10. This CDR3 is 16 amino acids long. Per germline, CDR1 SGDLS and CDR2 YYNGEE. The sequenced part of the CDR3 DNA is TGTGCCAGCAGCGTTGCGGGCGGGGGGGCCAGGAACATT. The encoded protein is CASSVAGGGARNI. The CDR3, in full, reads CASSVAGGGARNIQYF.

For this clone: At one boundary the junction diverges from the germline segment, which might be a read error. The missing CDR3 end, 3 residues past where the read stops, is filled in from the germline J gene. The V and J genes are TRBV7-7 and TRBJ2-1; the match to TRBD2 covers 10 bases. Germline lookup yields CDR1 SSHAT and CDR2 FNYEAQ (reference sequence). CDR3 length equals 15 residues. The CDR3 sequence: CASSSWLAGANEQFF. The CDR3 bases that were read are TGTGCTAGCAGCTCTTGGCTAGCGGGGGCCAATGAG.

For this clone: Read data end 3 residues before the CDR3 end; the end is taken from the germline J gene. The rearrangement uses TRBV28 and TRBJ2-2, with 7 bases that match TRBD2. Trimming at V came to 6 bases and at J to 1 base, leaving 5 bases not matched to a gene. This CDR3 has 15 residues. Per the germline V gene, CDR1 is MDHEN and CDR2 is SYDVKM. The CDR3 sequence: CASRPTSENTGELFF. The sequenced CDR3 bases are TGTGCCAGCAGACCCACTAGCGAGAACACCGGGGAG.

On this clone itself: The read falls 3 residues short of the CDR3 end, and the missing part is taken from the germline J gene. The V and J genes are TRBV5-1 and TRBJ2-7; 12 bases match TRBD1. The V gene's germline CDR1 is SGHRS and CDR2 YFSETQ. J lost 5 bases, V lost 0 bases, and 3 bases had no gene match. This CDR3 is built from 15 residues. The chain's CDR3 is CASSLGGTGGNEQYF. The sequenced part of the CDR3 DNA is TGCGCCAGCAGCTTGGGGGGGACAGGGGGCAACGAG.

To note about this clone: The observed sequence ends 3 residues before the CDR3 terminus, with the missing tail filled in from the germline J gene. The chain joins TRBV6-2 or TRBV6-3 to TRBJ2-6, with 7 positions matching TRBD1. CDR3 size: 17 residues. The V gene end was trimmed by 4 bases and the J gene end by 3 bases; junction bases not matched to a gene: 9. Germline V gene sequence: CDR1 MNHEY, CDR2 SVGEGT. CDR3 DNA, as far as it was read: TGTGCCAGCAGTTCTGACAGGGTCGGTTATGGGGCCAACGTC. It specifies CASSSDRVGYGANV. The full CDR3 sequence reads CASSSDRVGYGANVLTF.

Partial CDR3 DNA: TGTGCCACCGAGTCCCCGGACAGGGGGATTGTTGATACG. Its protein is CATESPDRGIVDT. In full, the CDR3 is CATESPDRGIVDTQYF. The V gene is TRBV6-2 or TRBV6-3, the J gene TRBJ2-3; 10 nucleotides match TRBD1. The read ends 3 residues early relative to the CDR3; the germline J gene fills the gap. The CDR3 contains 16 residues. Trimming took 10 bases from V and 6 from J; bases not matched to a gene: 16. CDR1 is MNHEY and CDR2 is SVGEGT in the germline V gene.

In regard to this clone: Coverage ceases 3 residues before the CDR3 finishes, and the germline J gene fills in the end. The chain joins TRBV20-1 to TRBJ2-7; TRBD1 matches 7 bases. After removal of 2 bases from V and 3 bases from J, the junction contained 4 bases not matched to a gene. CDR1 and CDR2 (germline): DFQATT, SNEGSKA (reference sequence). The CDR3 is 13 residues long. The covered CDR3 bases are TGCAGTGCTAGACCAGGGACAGACTACGAG. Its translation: CSARPGTDYE. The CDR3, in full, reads CSARPGTDYEQYF.

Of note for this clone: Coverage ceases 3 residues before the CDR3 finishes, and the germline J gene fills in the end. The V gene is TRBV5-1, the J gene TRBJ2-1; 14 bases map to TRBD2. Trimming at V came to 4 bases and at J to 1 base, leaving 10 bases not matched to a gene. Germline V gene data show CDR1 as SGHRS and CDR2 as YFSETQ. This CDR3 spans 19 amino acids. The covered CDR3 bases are TGCGCCAGCAGCACGGGACTAGCGGGAGCCATGGGGTCCTACAATGAG. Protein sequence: CASSTGLAGAMGSYNE. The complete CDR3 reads CASSTGLAGAMGSYNEQFF.

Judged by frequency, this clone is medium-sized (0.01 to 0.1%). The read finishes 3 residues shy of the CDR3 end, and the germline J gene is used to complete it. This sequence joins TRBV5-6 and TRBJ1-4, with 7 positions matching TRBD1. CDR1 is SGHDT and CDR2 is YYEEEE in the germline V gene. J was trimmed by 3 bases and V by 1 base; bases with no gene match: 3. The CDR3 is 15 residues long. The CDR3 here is CASSLLDRSNEKLFF. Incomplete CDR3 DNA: TGTGCCAGCAGCTTGTTGGACAGGTCTAATGAAAAA.

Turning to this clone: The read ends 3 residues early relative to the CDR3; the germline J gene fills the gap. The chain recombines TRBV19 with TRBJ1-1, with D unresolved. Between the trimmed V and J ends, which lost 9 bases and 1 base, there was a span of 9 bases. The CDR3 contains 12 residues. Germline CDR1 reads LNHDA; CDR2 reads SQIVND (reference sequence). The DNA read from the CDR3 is TGTGCCAGCACAGTGGAGAACACTGAA. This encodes CASTVENTE. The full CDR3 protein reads CASTVENTEAFF.

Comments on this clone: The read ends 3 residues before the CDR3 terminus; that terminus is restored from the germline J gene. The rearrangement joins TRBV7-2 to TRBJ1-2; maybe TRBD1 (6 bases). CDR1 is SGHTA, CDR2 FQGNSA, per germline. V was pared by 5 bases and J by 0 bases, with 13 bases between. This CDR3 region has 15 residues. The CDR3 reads CASSPGGTSNYGYTF. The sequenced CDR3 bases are TGTGCCAGCAGCCCGGGGGGCACTTCTAACTATGGC.

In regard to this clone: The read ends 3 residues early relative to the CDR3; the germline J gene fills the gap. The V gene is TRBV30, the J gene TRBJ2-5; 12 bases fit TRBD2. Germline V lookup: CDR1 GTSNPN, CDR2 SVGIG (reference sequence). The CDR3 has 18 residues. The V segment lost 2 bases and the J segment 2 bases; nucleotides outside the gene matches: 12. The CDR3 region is CAWSPQIGLAGRQETQYF. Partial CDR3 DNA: TGTGCCTGGAGTCCTCAAATCGGACTAGCGGGAAGACAAGAGACC.

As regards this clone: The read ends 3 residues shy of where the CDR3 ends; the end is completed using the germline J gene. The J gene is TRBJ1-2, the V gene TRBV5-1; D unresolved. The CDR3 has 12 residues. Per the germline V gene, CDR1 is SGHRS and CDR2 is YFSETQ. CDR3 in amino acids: CASNQADYDYTF. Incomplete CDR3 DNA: TGCGCCAGCAACCAAGCGGATTACGAC.

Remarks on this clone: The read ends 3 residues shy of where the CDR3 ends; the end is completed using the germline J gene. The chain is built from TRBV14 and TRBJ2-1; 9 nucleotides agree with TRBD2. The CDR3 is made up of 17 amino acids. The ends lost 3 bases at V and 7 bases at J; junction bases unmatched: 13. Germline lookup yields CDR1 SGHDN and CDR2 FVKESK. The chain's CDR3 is CASSQNLGSGRENEQFF. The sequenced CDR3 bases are TGTGCCAGCAGCCAGAACCTTGGTAGCGGGAGAGAAAATGAG.

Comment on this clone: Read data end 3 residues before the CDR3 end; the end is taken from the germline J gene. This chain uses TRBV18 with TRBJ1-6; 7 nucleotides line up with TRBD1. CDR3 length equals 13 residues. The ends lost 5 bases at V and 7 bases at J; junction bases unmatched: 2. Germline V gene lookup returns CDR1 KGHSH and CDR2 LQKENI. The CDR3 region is CASSGQANSPLHF. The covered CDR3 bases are TGTGCCAGCTCAGGACAGGCAAATTCACCC.

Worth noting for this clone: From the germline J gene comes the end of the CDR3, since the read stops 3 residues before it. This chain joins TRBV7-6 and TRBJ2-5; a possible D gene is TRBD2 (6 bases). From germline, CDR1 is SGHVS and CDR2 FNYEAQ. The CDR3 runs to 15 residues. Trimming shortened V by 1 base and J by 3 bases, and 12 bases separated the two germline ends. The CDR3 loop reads CASSLGVGGEETQYF. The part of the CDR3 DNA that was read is TGTGCCAGCAGCTTAGGGGTTGGCGGGGAAGAGACC.